This TCR beta chain is drawn from a study of Ad26.COV2.S vaccination and SARS-CoV-2 variants. Overall study: Donor was one of the participants in the Ad26.COV2.S arm of the COV1001 trial. Ad26.COV2.S was injected intramuscularly once or twice, 56 days apart. Study-wide points: Measures of TCR breadth and depth may have fallen short of total T cell responses.

The CDR3 extends over 13 amino acids. Germline V gene sequence: CDR1 MDHEN, CDR2 SYDVKM. The V gene lost 8 bases and the J gene lost 5 bases, with 12 bases spanning the gap. Treatment noted: roughly 20 received Ad26.COV2.S at low or high dose, single or two shots; 5 received placebo; per-sample allocation not given. It was on day 63 after the first vaccine or placebo injection that samples were taken. Donor was an adult aged 18-55 years in Boston. This clone was seen a single time. The antigen is not known. TCRdb's copy holds only in-frame clones and misses some; the assay was immunoSEQ multiplex PCR. The sample has some 520,000 clones, 70% to 90% seen once.

This clonotype was obtained from a person aged 18-65 years who received the Ad26.COV2.S COVID-19 vaccine or a placebo. Sequenced material: peripheral blood, taken in a trial of Ad26.COV2.S vaccine versus placebo. The chain uses TRBV28 and TRBJ2-2; tentative D call: TRBD2 (5 bases). The CDR3 region is CASGMRATGELFF. CDR3 bases: TGTGCCAGCGGTATGAGGGCGACCGGGGAGCTGTTTTTT.